This TCR beta chain is from a study of PD-1 blockade in mismatch repair-deficient tumors. Study-level findings and limits: After pembrolizumab, tumor-resident clones rose rapidly, then generally contracted before radiologic responses.

Specified time point: roughly 11-day in vitro stimulation with candidate neoantigen peptide 6. Sequencing was performed with immunoSEQ multiplex PCR; in TCRdb, only in-frame clones are kept and a portion is missing. Of about 15,000 clones in the sample, around 83% were seen once. This CDR3 contains 15 residues. V lost 4 bases and J lost 4, with 18 bases in between. Germline lookup yields CDR1 SGHRS and CDR2 YFSETQ. A remark on this clone: Antigen specificity is unknown.

The sequence derives from an adult with mismatch repair-deficient cancer. The starting material was cells cultured in vitro, obtained from a patient treated with pembrolizumab. The V gene is TRBV5-1, the J gene TRBJ2-7, with a possible D match to TRBD1 (7 bases). The CDR3 DNA is TGCGCCAGCAGCCCCGGACAGGTAGGGGGGTACGAGCAGTACTTC. Its protein product is CASSPGQVGGYEQYF.